The 12 T cell receptor beta chains presented below share a single source sample, sequenced in a study of neurological immune-mediated disorders (dated by TCRdb to the late 2010s). Libraries were constructed by 5' RACE. The sequencer was an Illumina HiSeq 2500. TCRdb reprocessing: public reads trimmed at Q25 with fastp, clones called with MiXCR, in-frame beta chains kept. Entries that share a CDR3 protein sequence are merged under the most common genes and DNA. For this sample the table gives 50,000 or so distinct CDR3 sequences, of which under 15% were detected only once. The top ten clones comprise 4.5% of the sample. Sample time point, as interpreted from the label and publication: longitudinal time-point 2. The sequenced sample consisted of PBMCs. Receptor source: a male donor with HTLV-1-associated myelopathy (HAM/TSP).

This clonotype has ten or more counts. The chain joins TRBV29-1 to TRBJ2-3, with TRBD1 identical over 8 bases. CDR1 and CDR2 from the germline V gene are SQVTM and ANQGSEA. This CDR3 is 12 amino acids long. V trimming: 8 bases; J trimming: 12 bases; junction bases outside the gene matches: 13. For the CDR3, the DNA is TGCAGCCTCGGAGCCAGGGGGCCCGTACAGTATTTT. This translates into CSLGARGPVQYF.

This clonotype has at least ten counts. The V gene is TRBV5-1, the J gene TRBJ1-3, with TRBD1 matching 7 bases. The junction had 4 bases not matched to a gene; V was cut back by 2 bases and J by 2 bases. Germline loops: CDR1 SGHRS, CDR2 YFSETQ. This CDR3 contains 15 residues. The chain's CDR3 is CASSFTGAAGNTIYF. The CDR3 DNA reads TGCGCCAGCAGCTTTACAGGGGCTGCTGGAAACACCATATATTTT.

Ten or more counts support this clonotype. The chain is built from TRBV7-8 and TRBJ2-2; 13 bases are a match to TRBD2. Germline values: CDR1 SGHVS, CDR2 FQNEAQ. Trimming cost V 1 base and J 8 bases; bases outside gene matches: 4. The CDR3 totals 16 residues. The CDR3 here is CASSLGLAGGGGELFF. CDR3 DNA sequence: TGTGCCAGCAGCTTAGGACTAGCGGGGGGCGGAGGGGAGCTGTTTTTT.

This chain joins TRBV5-1 and TRBJ2-3; a weak D match, TRBD1 (6 bases). The CDR3 has 15 residues. Germline assignment: CDR1 SGHRS and CDR2 YFSETQ. Deletions cut 2 bases from V and 4 bases from J, with 14 bases between. CDR3 sequence: CASSFSGDRSDTQYF. CDR3 nucleotides: TGCGCCAGCAGCTTTTCAGGGGATCGGTCAGATACGCAGTATTTT.

This clonotype was recorded a few times. This chain uses TRBV29-1 with TRBJ2-7; 7 nucleotides align to TRBD1. Germline loops: CDR1 SQVTM, CDR2 ANQGSEA. This CDR3 comprises 13 residues. Trimming cost V 0 bases and J 7 bases; bases outside gene matches: 6. The CDR3 spells CSVEEKGAGEQYF. DNA for the CDR3: TGCAGCGTTGAAGAAAAGGGGGCTGGAGAGCAGTACTTC.

This clonotype was observed many times. V is TRBV20-1 and J is TRBJ1-1, with D uncertain. CDR1 is DFQATT, CDR2 SNEGSKA, per germline (reference sequence). Trimming left V 3 bases short and J 3 bases short, with 8 bases between. This CDR3 has 12 residues. This chain's CDR3 is CSARPDYTEAFF. CDR3 DNA sequence: TGCAGTGCTAGGCCGGATTACACTGAAGCTTTCTTT.

This clonotype was counted many times. The V gene is TRBV29-1, the J gene TRBJ2-1; maybe TRBD2 (6 bases). The CDR3 sequence is 13 residues long. V lost 3 bases, J lost 4 bases, and 10 bases lay in between. Looked up from germline, CDR1 is SQVTM and CDR2 is ANQGSEA. CDR3 loop: CSVESGGYNEQFF. The CDR3 nucleotides read TGCAGCGTTGAGAGTGGGGGGTACAATGAGCAGTTCTTC.

This clonotype has ten or more counts. The J gene is TRBJ1-2, the V gene TRBV7-9, with a possible D match to TRBD1 (5 bases). The V end lost 5 bases, the J end lost 7 bases, and 14 bases lay between the germline ends. Germline values: CDR1 SEHNR, CDR2 FQNEAQ (reference sequence). This CDR3 has 13 residues. The CDR3 here is CASSPRGTSGYTF. CDR3 in DNA: TGTGCCAGCAGCCCCCGGGGGACTAGTGGCTACACCTTC.

This clonotype showed up many times. J is TRBJ1-5 and V is TRBV20-1; possibly TRBD1 for D (6 bases). V dropped 3 bases and J dropped 5 bases, with 11 bases sitting between them. The CDR3 loop spans 13 amino acids. The germline gives CDR1 DFQATT, CDR2 SNEGSKA (reference sequence). In nucleotides, the CDR3 is TGCAGTGCTAGTTTGAGGGGGGATCAGCCCCAGCATTTT. Translating gives CSASLRGDQPQHF.

This clonotype was picked up many times. The chain recombines TRBV4-3 with TRBJ2-3; a weak D match, TRBD1 (5 bases). Germline CDR1 reads LGHNA; CDR2 reads YSLEER. Trimming took off 0 bases at V and 5 bases at J, with 9 bases between the two ends. The CDR3 runs 14 residues. CDR3 coding DNA: TGCGCCAGCAGCCAAGATGAAAGGGGAGATACGCAGTATTTT. Translated: CASSQDERGDTQYF.

This clonotype has a count of ten or more. The chain joins TRBV7-2 to TRBJ2-1; D uncertain. The germline V gene encodes CDR1 SGHTA and CDR2 FQGNSA. The CDR3 has 14 amino acids. V lost 1 base and J 8 bases, leaving 12 bases between the germline ends. CDR3 in amino acids: CASSLGASIDEQFF. The CDR3 bases are TGTGCCAGCAGCTTAGGGGCTAGTATCGATGAGCAGTTCTTC.

This clonotype has only a few counts. V is TRBV18 and J is TRBJ2-6; D unresolved. V lost 6 bases to trimming and J lost 0 bases, with 6 bases between them. Germline values: CDR1 KGHSH, CDR2 LQKENI. CDR3 size: 14 residues. CDR3 sequence (DNA): TGTGCCAGCTCCCCAAACTCTGGGGCCAACGTCCTGACTTTC. This codes for CASSPNSGANVLTF.